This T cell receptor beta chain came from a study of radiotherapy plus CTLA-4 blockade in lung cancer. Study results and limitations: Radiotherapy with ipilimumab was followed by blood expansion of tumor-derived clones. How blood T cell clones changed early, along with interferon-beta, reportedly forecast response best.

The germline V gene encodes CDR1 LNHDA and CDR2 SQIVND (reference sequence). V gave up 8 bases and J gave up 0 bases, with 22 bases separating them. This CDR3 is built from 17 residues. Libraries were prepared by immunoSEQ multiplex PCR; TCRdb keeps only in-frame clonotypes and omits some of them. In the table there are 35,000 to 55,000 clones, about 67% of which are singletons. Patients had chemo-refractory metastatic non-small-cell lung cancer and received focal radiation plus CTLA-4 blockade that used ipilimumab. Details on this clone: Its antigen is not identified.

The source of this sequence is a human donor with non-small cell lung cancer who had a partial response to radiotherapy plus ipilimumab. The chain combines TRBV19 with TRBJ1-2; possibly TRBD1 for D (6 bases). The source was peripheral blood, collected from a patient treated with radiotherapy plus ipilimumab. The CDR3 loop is CASRRAGGGSSNYGYTF. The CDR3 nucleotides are TGTGCCAGTCGAAGGGCGGGGGGCGGCAGTTCTAACTATGGCTACACCTTC. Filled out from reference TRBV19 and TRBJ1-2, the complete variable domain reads DGGITQSPKYLFRKEGQNVTLSCEQNLNHDAMYWYRQDPGQGLRLIYYSQIVNDFQKGDIAEGYSVSREKKESFPLTVTSAQKNPTAFYLCASRRAGGGSSNYGYTFGSGTRLTVV.